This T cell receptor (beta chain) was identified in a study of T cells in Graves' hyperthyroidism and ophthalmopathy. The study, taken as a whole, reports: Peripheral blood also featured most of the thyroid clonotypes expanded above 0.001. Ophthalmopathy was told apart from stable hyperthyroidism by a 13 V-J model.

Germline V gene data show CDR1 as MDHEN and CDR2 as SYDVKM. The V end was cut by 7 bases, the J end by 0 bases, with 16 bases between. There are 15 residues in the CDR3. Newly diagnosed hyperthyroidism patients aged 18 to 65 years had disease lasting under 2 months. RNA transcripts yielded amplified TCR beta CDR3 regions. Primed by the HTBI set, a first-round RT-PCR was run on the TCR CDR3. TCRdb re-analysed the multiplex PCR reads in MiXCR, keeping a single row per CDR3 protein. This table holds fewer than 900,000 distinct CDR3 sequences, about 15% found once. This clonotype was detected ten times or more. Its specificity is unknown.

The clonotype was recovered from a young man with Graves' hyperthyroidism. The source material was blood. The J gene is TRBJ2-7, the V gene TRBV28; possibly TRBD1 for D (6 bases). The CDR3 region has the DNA TGTGCCAGCACCTTGAGTCCAGGGGCCTCCTACGAGCAGTACTTC. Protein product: CASTLSPGASYEQYF.